This passage covers 19 T cell receptor beta chains from one sample sequenced in a study of cytomegalovirus exposure and HLA in healthy donors. The PCR contained 60 Vbeta and 13 Jbeta primers. Assay: immunoSEQ multiplex PCR; the TCRdb copy retains only in-frame clones and omits some. The sample shows around 150,000 clones, 80% to 90% of them seen only once. The sample comprised PBMCs. Every receptor here comes from a young man in good health and CMV-seropositive.

The chain combines TRBV5-5 with TRBJ1-5; TRBD1 matches at 7 bases. The J segment lost 3 bases and the V segment lost 0 bases, leaving 3 bases of the junction unmatched. This CDR3 region has 15 residues. The germline V gene encodes CDR1 SGHKS and CDR2 YYEKEE (reference sequence). The CDR3 bases are TGTGCCAGCAGCTTGGACAGGGGTTTCAATCAGCCCCAGCATTTT. Residues: CASSLDRGFNQPQHF.

The chain is built from TRBV5-1 and TRBJ1-1; the D gene is possibly TRBD1 (5 bases). The V end was cut by 0 bases, the J end by 8 bases, with 8 bases between. From germline, CDR1 is SGHRS and CDR2 YFSETQ. This CDR3 comprises 12 residues. The CDR3 nucleotides read TGCGCCAGCAGCTTGGGTACAGGCGAAGCTTTCTTT. Translating it yields CASSLGTGEAFF.

J is TRBJ2-3 and V is TRBV15, with no clear D. CDR3 length: 17 residues. Trimming took off 0 bases at V and 1 base at J, with 14 bases between the two ends. Germline V gene sequence: CDR1 LNHNV, CDR2 YYDKDF (reference sequence). The CDR3 nucleotides read TGTGCCACCAGCAGAGATTCGGGTTCCCCCCGCACAGATACGCAGTATTTT. Amino acids: CATSRDSGSPRTDTQYF.

This clone was picked up one time. This chain uses TRBV7-9 with TRBJ2-5; the match to TRBD1 covers 8 bases. This CDR3 contains 13 residues. Germline assignment: CDR1 SEHNR and CDR2 FQNEAQ (reference sequence). V gave up 5 bases and J gave up 5 bases; unmatched junction bases: 4. In DNA form, the CDR3 reads TGTGCCAGCAGCCCCCGGACAGGGGAGACCCAGTACTTC. It is translated as CASSPRTGETQYF.

The genes are TRBV5-1 and TRBJ2-2; the D gene is possibly TRBD1 (6 bases). V was cut by 1 base and J by 3 bases, with 10 bases left in between. CDR3 length equals 15 residues. Germline assignment: CDR1 SGHRS and CDR2 YFSETQ. The CDR3 coding sequence is TGCGCCAGCAGCTTGCAGGGGTCGGACACCGGGGAGCTGTTTTTT. Encoded protein: CASSLQGSDTGELFF.

The gene calls are TRBV12-5 and TRBJ1-2; D is possibly TRBD1 (5 bases). The V end was cut by 3 bases, the J end by 4 bases, with 21 bases between. The CDR3 contains 17 residues. CDR1 is LGHNT and CDR2 is FRNRAP in the germline V gene. The CDR3 nucleotides read TGTGCTAGTGGTTTTCCCGAAAAGCAGGGAGGCACCTATGGCTACACCTTC. As protein: CASGFPEKQGGTYGYTF. The complete variable domain, with remaining parts taken from reference TRBV12-5 and TRBJ1-2, reads DARVTQTPRHKVTEMGQEVTMRCQPILGHNTVFWYRQTMMQGLELLAYFRNRAPLDDSGMPKDRFSAEMPDATLATLKIQPSEPRDSAVYFCASGFPEKQGGTYGYTFGSGTRLTVV.

On this clone itself: The junction does not match germline at one end; this may be a read error. V is TRBV6-1 and J is TRBJ1-6, with 7 bases identical to TRBD1. This CDR3 comprises 14 residues. Germline loops: CDR1 MNHNS, CDR2 SASEGT. In nucleotides, the CDR3 is TGTGCCAGCACCGGGACAGCCGATAATTCGCCCCTCCACTTT. This gives the protein CASTGTADNSPLHF.

The J gene is TRBJ2-7, the V gene TRBV4-3; possible D gene TRBD2, 6 bases. The CDR3 length is 15 residues. Looked up from germline, CDR1 is LGHNA and CDR2 is YSLEER. Trimming stripped 0 bases from V and 1 base from J, with 10 bases between. CDR3 sequence reads: CASSQDRERSYEQYF. Here the CDR3 DNA reads TGCGCCAGCAGCCAAGATCGGGAGAGGTCCTACGAGCAGTACTTC.

CDR3 in DNA: TGTGCCAGCAGCGCGGTTCTTGGATATGGCTACACCTTC. It is translated as CASSAVLGYGYTF. The rearrangement links TRBV6-1 to TRBJ1-2; D is undetermined. The CDR3 covers 13 residues. Trimming took 6 bases from V and 5 from J, leaving 13 bases between them. The V gene's germline CDR1 is MNHNS and CDR2 SASEGT.

The chain combines TRBV7-9 with TRBJ2-5; 7 bases match TRBD1. In germline, CDR1 is SEHNR, CDR2 FQNEAQ (reference sequence). This CDR3 comprises 14 residues. V shed 5 bases, J shed 1 base, and the junction held 4 bases outside the gene matches. The CDR3 loop reads CASSRTGPQETQYF. In nucleotides, the CDR3 is TGTGCCAGCAGCAGGACAGGTCCCCAAGAGACCCAGTACTTC.

The chain is built from TRBV7-2 and TRBJ2-5; 12 bases line up with TRBD2. Germline V gene lookup returns CDR1 SGHTA and CDR2 FQGNSA. The CDR3 spans 14 residues. The V segment lost 5 bases and the J segment 5 bases; nucleotides outside the gene matches: 3. CDR3 sequence reads: CASSPGLAGETQYF. The CDR3 bases are TGTGCCAGCAGCCCGGGACTAGCGGGCGAGACCCAGTACTTC.

The chain links TRBV11-2 to TRBJ2-3, with TRBD2 matching over 8 bases. The CDR3 contains 19 residues. Germline CDR1 and CDR2: SGHAT and FQNNGV. V shed 2 bases and J 2 bases; nucleotides not matched to a gene: 15. The CDR3 loop reads CASSLISGLLAGFTDTQYF. Written as DNA, the CDR3 is TGTGCCAGCAGCTTAATATCTGGGCTGCTAGCGGGTTTCACAGATACGCAGTATTTT.

This clone appeared once. The chain employs TRBV15 and TRBJ1-3; D not resolved. Trimming removed 4 bases from V and 0 bases from J, with 4 bases in between. Germline CDR1 reads LNHNV; CDR2 reads YYDKDF (reference sequence). The CDR3 runs to 13 residues. The CDR3 DNA reads TGTGCCACCAGCATCAGCTCTGGAAACACCATATATTTT. Protein: CATSISSGNTIYF.

This sequence joins TRBV7-9 and TRBJ2-7; D might be TRBD2 (7 bases). CDR3 size: 17 residues. Germline CDR1 SEHNR, CDR2 FQNEAQ (reference sequence). V gave up 1 base and J gave up 0 bases, with 16 bases separating them. The CDR3, as DNA: TGTGCCAGCAGCTTAGTTGGCGGGGGACACCTCTCCTACGAGCAGTACTTC. This sequence encodes CASSLVGGGHLSYEQYF.

This chain links TRBV10-3 with TRBJ2-1, with a tentative D call TRBD2 (6 bases). Trimming left V 3 bases short and J 4 bases short, with 10 bases between. The germline CDR1 and CDR2 sequences are ENHRY and SYGVKD. This CDR3 has 14 residues. CDR3 nucleotides: TGTGCCATCAGTGATTTAGCGGAGTACAATGAGCAGTTCTTC. Protein: CAISDLAEYNEQFF.

The chain joins TRBV6-5 to TRBJ1-5; maybe TRBD1 (5 bases). CDR1 MNHEY and CDR2 SVGAGI come from the germline V gene. The CDR3 extends over 14 amino acids. V was shortened by 6 bases and J by 0 bases, with 9 bases between the two germline ends. The CDR3: CASSGQYSNQPQHF. The CDR3 bases are TGTGCCAGCAGCGGACAATATAGCAATCAGCCCCAGCATTTT.

CDR3 DNA sequence: TGTGCCAGCAGCGTAGACTCTGTAGGAGGGACTGAAGCTTTCTTT. Its translation is CASSVDSVGGTEAFF. V usage is TRBV9 and J usage is TRBJ1-1, with no clear D. Trimming took 0 bases from V and 5 from J, leaving 14 bases between them. Germline V gene sequence: CDR1 SGDLS, CDR2 YYNGEE. The CDR3 is 15 residues long.

The CDR3 DNA follows: TGCGCCAGCAGCCAAGTAGGCGGGGGTAGCACAGATACGCAGTATTTT. Its protein product is CASSQVGGGSTDTQYF. The chain employs TRBV4-1 and TRBJ2-3, with 7 bases matching TRBD2. The CDR3 extends over 16 amino acids. V trimming: 1 base; J trimming: 0 bases; junction bases outside the gene matches: 4. Germline values: CDR1 MGHRA, CDR2 YSYEKL.

The count of this clone is one. A junction end diverges from the germline sequence, so it may reflect a read error. The chain recombines TRBV7-9 with TRBJ2-7, with D possibly TRBD1 on 7 matching bases. The CDR3 contains 13 residues. Germline-derived CDR1 and CDR2 are SEHNR and FQNEAQ (reference sequence). In DNA, the CDR3 is TGTTCCAGCAGCCCGCGGGACAGCTACGAGCAGTACTTC. Its protein is CSSSPRDSYEQYF.